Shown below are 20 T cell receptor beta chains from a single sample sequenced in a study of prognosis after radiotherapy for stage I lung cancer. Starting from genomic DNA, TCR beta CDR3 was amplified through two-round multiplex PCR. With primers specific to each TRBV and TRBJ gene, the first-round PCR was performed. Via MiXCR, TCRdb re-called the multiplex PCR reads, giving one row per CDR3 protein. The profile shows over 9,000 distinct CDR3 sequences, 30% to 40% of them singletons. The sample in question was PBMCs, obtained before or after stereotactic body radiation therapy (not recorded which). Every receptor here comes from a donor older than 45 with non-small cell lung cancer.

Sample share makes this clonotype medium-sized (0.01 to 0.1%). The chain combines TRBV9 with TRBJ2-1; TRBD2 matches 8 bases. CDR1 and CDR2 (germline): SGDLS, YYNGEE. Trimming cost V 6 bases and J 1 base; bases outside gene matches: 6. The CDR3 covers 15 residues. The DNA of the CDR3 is TGTGCCAGCACCCGCGGGGGGATTTCCTACAATGAGCAGTTCTTC. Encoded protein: CASTRGGISYNEQFF. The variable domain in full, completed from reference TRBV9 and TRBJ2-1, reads DSGVTQTPKHLITATGQRVTLRCSPRSGDLSVYWYQQSLDQGLQFLIQYYNGEERAKGNILERFSAQQFPDLHSELNLSSLELGDSALYFCASTRGGISYNEQFFGPGTRLTVL.

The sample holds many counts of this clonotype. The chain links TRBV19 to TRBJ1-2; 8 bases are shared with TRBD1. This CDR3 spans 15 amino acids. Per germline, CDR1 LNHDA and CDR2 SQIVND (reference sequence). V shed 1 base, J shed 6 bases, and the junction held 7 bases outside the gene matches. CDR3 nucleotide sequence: TGTGCCAGTAGTATAGGCGGGACAGGAGGGCATGGCTACACCTTC. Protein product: CASSIGGTGGHGYTF.

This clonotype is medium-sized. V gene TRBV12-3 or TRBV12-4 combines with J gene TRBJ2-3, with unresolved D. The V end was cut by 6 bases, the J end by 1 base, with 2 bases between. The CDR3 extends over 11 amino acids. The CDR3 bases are TGTGCCAGCAGCCGCACAGATACGCAGTATTTT. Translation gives CASSRTDTQYF.

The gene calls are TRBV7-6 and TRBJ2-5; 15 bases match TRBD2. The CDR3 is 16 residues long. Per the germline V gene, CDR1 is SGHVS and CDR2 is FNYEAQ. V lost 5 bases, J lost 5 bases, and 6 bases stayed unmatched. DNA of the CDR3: TGTGCCAGCAGCGCAGGGACTAGCGGGGGGTGGGAGACCCAGTACTTC. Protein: CASSAGTSGGWETQYF. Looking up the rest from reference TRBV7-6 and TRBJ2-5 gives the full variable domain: GAGVSQSPRYKVTKRGQDVALRCDPISGHVSLYWYRQALGQGPEFLTYFNYEAQQDKSGLPNDRFSAERPEGSISTLTIQRTEQRDSAMYRCASSAGTSGGWETQYFGPGTRLLVL.

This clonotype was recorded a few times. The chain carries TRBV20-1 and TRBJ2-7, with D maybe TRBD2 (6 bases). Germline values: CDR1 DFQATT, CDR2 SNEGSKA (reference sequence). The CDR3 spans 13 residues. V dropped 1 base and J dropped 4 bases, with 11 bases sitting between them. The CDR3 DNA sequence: TGCAGTGCTAGAGTGCCCGGGACTTACGAGCAGTACTTC. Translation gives CSARVPGTYEQYF.

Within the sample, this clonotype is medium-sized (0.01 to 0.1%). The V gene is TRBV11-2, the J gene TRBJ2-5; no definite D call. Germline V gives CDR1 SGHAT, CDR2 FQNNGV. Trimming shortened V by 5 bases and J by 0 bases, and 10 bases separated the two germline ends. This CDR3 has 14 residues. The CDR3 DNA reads TGTGCCAGCAGCCCTACTCAGTACCAAGAGACCCAGTACTTC. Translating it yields CASSPTQYQETQYF.

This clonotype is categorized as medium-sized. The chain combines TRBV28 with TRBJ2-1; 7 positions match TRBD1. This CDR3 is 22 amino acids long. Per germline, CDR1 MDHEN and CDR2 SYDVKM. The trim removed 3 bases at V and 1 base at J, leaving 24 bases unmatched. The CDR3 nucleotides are TGTGCCAGCAGTTTTGATTCGACAGGGTCCAATAGAAGGCGAAAATCCTACAATGAGCAGTTCTTC. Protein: CASSFDSTGSNRRRKSYNEQFF. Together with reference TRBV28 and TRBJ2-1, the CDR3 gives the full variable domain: DVKVTQSSRYLVKRTGEKVFLECVQDMDHENMFWYRQDPGLGLRLIYFSYDVKMKEKGDIPEGYSVSREKKERFSLILESASTNQTSMYLCASSFDSTGSNRRRKSYNEQFFGPGTRLTVL.

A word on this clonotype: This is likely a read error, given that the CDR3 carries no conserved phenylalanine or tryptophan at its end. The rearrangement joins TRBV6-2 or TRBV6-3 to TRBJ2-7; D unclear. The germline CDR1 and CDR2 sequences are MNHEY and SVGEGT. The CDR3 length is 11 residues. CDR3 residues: CAISENEEQYL. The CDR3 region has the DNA TGTGCCATCAGTGAAAATGAGGAGCAGTACCTC.

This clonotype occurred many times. Here the CDR3 DNA reads TGTGCCAGCAGTGGTAAGGGCCGGACTAATGAAAAACTGTTTTTT. This gives the protein CASSGKGRTNEKLFF. The chain combines TRBV6-1 with TRBJ1-4; D remains ambiguous. The CDR3 totals 15 residues. Trimming took 4 bases from V and 2 from J, leaving 11 bases between them. Germline CDR1 reads MNHNS; CDR2 reads SASEGT.

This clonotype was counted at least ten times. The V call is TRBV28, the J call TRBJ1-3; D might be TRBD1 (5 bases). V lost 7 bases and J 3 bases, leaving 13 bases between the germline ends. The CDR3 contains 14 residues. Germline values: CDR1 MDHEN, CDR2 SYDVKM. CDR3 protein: CASTVQVFGNTIYF. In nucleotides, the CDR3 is TGTGCCAGCACAGTACAGGTGTTTGGAAACACCATATATTTT. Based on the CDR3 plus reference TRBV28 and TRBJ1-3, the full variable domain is DVKVTQSSRYLVKRTGEKVFLECVQDMDHENMFWYRQDPGLGLRLIYFSYDVKMKEKGDIPEGYSVSREKKERFSLILESASTNQTSMYLCASTVQVFGNTIYFGEGSWLTVV.

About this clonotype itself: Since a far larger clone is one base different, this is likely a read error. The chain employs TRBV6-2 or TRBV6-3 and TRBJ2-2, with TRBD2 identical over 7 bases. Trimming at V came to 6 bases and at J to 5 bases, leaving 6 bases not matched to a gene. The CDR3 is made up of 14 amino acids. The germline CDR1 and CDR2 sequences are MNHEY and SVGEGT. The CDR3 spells CASSRTRATGELFF. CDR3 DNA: TGTGCCAGCAGCCGGACTAGAGCTACCGGGGAGCTGTTTTTT.

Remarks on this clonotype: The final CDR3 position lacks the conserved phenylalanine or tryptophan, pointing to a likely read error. The CDR3 reads CASSIGGLTEAFL. Here the CDR3 DNA reads TGTGCCAGTAGTATAGGGGGCTTAACTGAAGCTTTCTTA. This chain joins TRBV12-3 or TRBV12-4 and TRBJ1-1; 7 positions match TRBD1. Trimming cost V 9 bases and J 5 bases; bases outside gene matches: 9. The CDR3 totals 13 residues.

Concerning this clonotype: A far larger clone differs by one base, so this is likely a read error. CDR3 in amino acids: CASSYTSGRCTGELFF. CDR3 DNA sequence: TGTGCCAGCAGTTACACTAGCGGGAGGTGTACCGGGGAGCTGTTTTTT. The gene calls are TRBV6-4 and TRBJ2-2; TRBD2 matches at 12 bases. The V segment lost 5 bases and the J segment 5 bases; nucleotides outside the gene matches: 6. CDR1 is MRHNA and CDR2 is SNTAGT in the germline V gene. The CDR3 spans 16 residues.

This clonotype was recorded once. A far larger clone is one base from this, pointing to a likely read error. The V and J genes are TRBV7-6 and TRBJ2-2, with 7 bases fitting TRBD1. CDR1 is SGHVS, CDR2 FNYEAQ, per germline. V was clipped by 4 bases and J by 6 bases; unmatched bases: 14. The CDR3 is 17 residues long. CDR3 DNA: TGTGCCAGCAGCTCGAGCGTTACAGGGGTGAGGGCCGGGGAGCTGTTTTTT. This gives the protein CASSSSVTGVRAGELFF.

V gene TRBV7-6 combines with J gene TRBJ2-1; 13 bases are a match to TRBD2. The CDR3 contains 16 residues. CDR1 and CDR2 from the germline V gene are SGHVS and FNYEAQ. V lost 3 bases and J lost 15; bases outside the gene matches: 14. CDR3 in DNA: TGTGCCAGCAGCTTCCTCGGGACTAGCGGGGCCGTTTGGCCGTTCTTC. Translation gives CASSFLGTSGAVWPFF.

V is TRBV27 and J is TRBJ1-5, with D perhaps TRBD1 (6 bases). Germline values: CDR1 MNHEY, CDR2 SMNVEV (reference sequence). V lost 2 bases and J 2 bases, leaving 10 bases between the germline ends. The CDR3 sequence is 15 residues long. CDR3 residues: CASSLKTGGNQPQHF. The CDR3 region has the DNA TGTGCCAGCAGTTTAAAGACAGGAGGCAATCAGCCCCAGCATTTT.

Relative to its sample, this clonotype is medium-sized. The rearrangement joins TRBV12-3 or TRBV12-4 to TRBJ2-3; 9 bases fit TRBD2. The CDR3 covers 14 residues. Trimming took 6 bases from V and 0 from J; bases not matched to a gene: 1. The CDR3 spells CASRLAGSTDTQYF. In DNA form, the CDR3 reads TGTGCCAGCAGGCTAGCGGGGAGCACAGATACGCAGTATTTT.

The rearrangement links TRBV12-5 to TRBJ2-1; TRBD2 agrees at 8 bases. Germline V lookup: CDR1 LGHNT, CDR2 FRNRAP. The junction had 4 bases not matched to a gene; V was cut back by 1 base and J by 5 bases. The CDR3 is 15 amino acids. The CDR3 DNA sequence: TGTGCTAGTGGTTTGGGTCGAGCGGGAGACAATGAGCAGTTCTTC. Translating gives CASGLGRAGDNEQFF.

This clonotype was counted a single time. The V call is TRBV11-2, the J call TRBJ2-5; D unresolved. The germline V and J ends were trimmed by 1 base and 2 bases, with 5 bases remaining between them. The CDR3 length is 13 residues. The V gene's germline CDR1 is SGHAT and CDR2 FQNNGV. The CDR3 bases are TGTGCCAGCAGCTTAGGGATGCAAGAGACCCAGTACTTC. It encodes CASSLGMQETQYF.

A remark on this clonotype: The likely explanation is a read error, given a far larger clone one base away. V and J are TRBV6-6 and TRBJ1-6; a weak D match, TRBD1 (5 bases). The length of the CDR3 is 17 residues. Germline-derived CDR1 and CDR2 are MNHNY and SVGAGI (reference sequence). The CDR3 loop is CACSYSKAGGSNSPLHF. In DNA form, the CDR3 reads TGTGCCTGCAGTTACTCGAAGGCCGGGGGAAGTAATTCACCCCTCCACTTT.